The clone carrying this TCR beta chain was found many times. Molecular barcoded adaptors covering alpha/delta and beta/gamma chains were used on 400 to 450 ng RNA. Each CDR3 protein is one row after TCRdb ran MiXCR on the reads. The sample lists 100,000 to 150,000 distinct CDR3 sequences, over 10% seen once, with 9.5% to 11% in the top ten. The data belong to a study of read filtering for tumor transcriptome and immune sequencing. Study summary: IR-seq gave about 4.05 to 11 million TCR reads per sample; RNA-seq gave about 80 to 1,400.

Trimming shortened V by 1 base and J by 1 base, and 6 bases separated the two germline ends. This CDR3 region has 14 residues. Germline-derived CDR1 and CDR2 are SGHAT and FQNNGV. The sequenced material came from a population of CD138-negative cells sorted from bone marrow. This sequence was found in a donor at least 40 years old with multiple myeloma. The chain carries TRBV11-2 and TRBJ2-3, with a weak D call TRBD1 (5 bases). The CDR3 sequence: CASSLARGTDTQYF. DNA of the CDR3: TGTGCCAGCAGCTTAGCCAGGGGCACAGATACGCAGTATTTT.